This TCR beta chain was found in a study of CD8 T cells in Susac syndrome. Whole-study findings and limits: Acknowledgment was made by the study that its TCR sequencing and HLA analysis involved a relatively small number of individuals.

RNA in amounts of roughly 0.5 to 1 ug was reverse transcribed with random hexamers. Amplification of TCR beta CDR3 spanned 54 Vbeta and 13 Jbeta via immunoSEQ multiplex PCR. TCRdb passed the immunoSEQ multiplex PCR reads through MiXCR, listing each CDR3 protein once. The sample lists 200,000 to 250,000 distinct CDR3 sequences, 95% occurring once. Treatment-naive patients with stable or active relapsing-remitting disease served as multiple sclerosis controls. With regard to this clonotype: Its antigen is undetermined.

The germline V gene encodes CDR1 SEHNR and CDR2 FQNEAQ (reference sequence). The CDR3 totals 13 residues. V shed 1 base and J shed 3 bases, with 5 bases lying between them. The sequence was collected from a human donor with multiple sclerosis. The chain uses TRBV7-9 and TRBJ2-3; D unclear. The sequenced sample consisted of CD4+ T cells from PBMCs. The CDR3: CASSLEWTDTQYF. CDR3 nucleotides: TGTGCCAGCAGCTTAGAGTGGACAGATACGCAGTATTTT. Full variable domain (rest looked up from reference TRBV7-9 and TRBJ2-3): DTGVSQNPRHKITKRGQNVTFRCDPISEHNRLYWYRQTLGQGPEFLTYFQNEAQLEKSRLLSDRFSAERPKGSFSTLEIQRTEQGDSAMYLCASSLEWTDTQYFGPGTRLTVL.